Below, 21 T cell receptor beta chains from the same sample are listed, as sequenced in a study of PD-1 blockade in classical Hodgkin lymphoma. Brentuximab vedotin exposure varied, and every patient relapsed after autologous stem cell transplantation. TCRdb's copy holds only in-frame clones and misses some; the assay was immunoSEQ multiplex PCR. The profile covers about 40,000 clones, with about 87% appearing a single time and roughly 10% taken by the ten largest. Sample: peripheral blood mononuclear cells (PBMCs), taken at baseline. These receptors came from a human donor with classical Hodgkin lymphoma.

This chain joins TRBV9 and TRBJ2-2; D gene ambiguous. The CDR3 is 16 amino acids. CDR1 and CDR2 from the germline V gene are SGDLS and YYNGEE. Trimming shortened V by 4 bases and J by 0 bases, and 13 bases separated the two germline ends. The CDR3 DNA follows: TGTGCCAGCAGCTTACGGGTTATCGCGAACACCGGGGAGCTGTTTTTT. It yields the protein CASSLRVIANTGELFF.

Only a few counts were recorded for this clone. The CDR3, as DNA: TGTGCCAGCAGCCCGACAGGATTTAGCTCCTACGAGCAGTACTTC. This encodes CASSPTGFSSYEQYF. This sequence joins TRBV7-9 and TRBJ2-7; the D gene is possibly TRBD1 (6 bases). The CDR3 extends over 15 amino acids. The germline gives CDR1 SEHNR, CDR2 FQNEAQ (reference sequence). V was clipped by 5 bases and J by 0 bases, with 14 bases between them.

This chain connects TRBV10-2 to TRBJ2-1; a possible D gene is TRBD2 (6 bases). This CDR3 spans 15 amino acids. With 2 bases removed from V and 3 bases from J, the gap between germline ends came to 11 bases. Germline V gives CDR1 WSHSY, CDR2 SAAADI. The CDR3 reads CASSERRDDYNEQFF. CDR3 nucleotides: TGCGCCAGCAGTGAGAGGCGGGATGACTACAATGAGCAGTTCTTC.

The rearrangement links TRBV6-6 to TRBJ1-5; D gene unclear. Germline lookup yields CDR1 MNHNY and CDR2 SVGAGI (reference sequence). The CDR3 covers 14 residues. With 6 bases removed from V and 1 base from J, the gap between germline ends came to 10 bases. The CDR3 sequence is CASRAGLSNQPQHF. CDR3 coding DNA: TGTGCCAGCAGGGCAGGTTTGAGCAATCAGCCCCAGCATTTT.

This clone was detected only a few times. The V gene is TRBV28, the J gene TRBJ2-6; 7 positions agree with TRBD2. The V gene end was trimmed by 5 bases and the J gene end by 2 bases; junction bases not matched to a gene: 12. The CDR3 contains 18 residues. Germline lookup yields CDR1 MDHEN and CDR2 SYDVKM. The CDR3 sequence is CASSGTTSEGAGANVLTF. CDR3 coding DNA: TGTGCCAGCAGTGGGACTACCTCTGAAGGGGCTGGGGCCAACGTCCTGACTTTC.

The chain combines TRBV29-1 with TRBJ2-1; 7 nucleotides line up with TRBD1. The CDR3 is made up of 18 amino acids. Germline V CDR1 and CDR2: SQVTM, ANQGSEA. The trim removed 8 bases at V and 0 bases at J, leaving 19 bases unmatched. The DNA of the CDR3 is TGCAGCTCAACCGGGACAGATAAACCTGGGAGCTCCTACAATGAGCAGTTCTTC. Its translation is CSSTGTDKPGSSYNEQFF.

The genes are TRBV11-2 and TRBJ2-7; a weak D match, TRBD1 (6 bases). Germline CDR1 and CDR2: SGHAT and FQNNGV. The length of the CDR3 is 17 residues. Between the trimmed V and J ends, which lost 3 bases and 0 bases, there was a span of 18 bases. The CDR3 DNA reads TGTGCCAGCAGCTTCCGTACCCCAAGGGACAACTCCTACGAGCAGTACTTC. This sequence encodes CASSFRTPRDNSYEQYF. Full variable domain (missing parts from reference TRBV11-2 and TRBJ2-7): EAGVAQSPRYKIIEKRQSVAFWCNPISGHATLYWYQQILGQGPKLLIQFQNNGVVDDSQLPKDRFSAERLKGVDSTLKIQPAKLEDSAVYLCASSFRTPRDNSYEQYFGPGTRLTVT.

This clone occurred once. The chain links TRBV7-9 to TRBJ2-1; weak D call: TRBD2 (7 bases). Between the trimmed V and J ends, which lost 4 bases and 2 bases, there was a span of 15 bases. Germline loops: CDR1 SEHNR, CDR2 FQNEAQ (reference sequence). The length of the CDR3 is 16 residues. The chain's CDR3 is CASSSAPGGPYNEQFF. The CDR3 DNA reads TGTGCCAGCAGCTCAGCCCCGGGGGGCCCCTACAATGAGCAGTTCTTC. Full variable domain (outside the CDR3, taken from reference TRBV7-9 and TRBJ2-1): DTGVSQNPRHKITKRGQNVTFRCDPISEHNRLYWYRQTLGQGPEFLTYFQNEAQLEKSRLLSDRFSAERPKGSFSTLEIQRTEQGDSAMYLCASSSAPGGPYNEQFFGPGTRLTVL.

The rearrangement uses TRBV19 and TRBJ1-1; D not certain. With 3 bases removed from V and 7 bases from J, the gap between germline ends came to 6 bases. Germline V gene data show CDR1 as LNHDA and CDR2 as SQIVND (reference sequence). This CDR3 contains 11 residues. The CDR3 here is CASSIQDEAFF. The CDR3 DNA reads as TGTGCCAGTAGTATTCAGGATGAAGCTTTCTTT.

V is TRBV5-3 and J is TRBJ2-7, with 11 bases matching TRBD2. TRBV5-3 is assigned to the ORF class and has an uncertain function. The junction had 16 bases not matched to a gene; V was cut back by 3 bases and J by 5 bases. This CDR3 contains 18 residues. CDR3 sequence reads: CARSSLHKPSGRHHEQYF. The CDR3, as DNA: TGTGCCAGAAGCTCTCTACACAAACCTAGCGGGAGGCACCACGAGCAGTACTTC.

The genes are TRBV9 and TRBJ2-2; TRBD2 aligns across 11 bases. Trimming cost V 0 bases and J 2 bases; bases outside gene matches: 6. CDR3 length: 18 amino acids. Germline lookup yields CDR1 SGDLS and CDR2 YYNGEE. The CDR3 reads CASSVGTSGGLNTGELFF. The CDR3 DNA reads TGTGCCAGCAGCGTAGGCACTAGCGGGGGCCTTAACACCGGGGAGCTGTTTTTT.

V usage is TRBV10-3 and J usage is TRBJ2-5; TRBD1 or TRBD2 may be the D gene (6 bases each). The CDR3 consists of 15 residues. Germline loops: CDR1 ENHRY, CDR2 SYGVKD. V dropped 2 bases and J dropped 1 base, with 11 bases sitting between them. CDR3 nucleotide sequence: TGTGCCATCAGTGAGAACGAGGGGGGCCAAGAGACCCAGTACTTC. Translating gives CAISENEGGQETQYF.

This chain uses TRBV27 with TRBJ2-1; no reliable D call. CDR1 is MNHEY, CDR2 SMNVEV, per germline (reference sequence). Trimming removed 5 bases at V and 4 bases at J, with 15 bases between. The CDR3 totals 15 residues. The CDR3 sequence: CASSLRVSHYNEQFF. CDR3 coding DNA: TGTGCCAGCAGTCTCCGGGTCTCCCATTACAATGAGCAGTTCTTC.

The chain carries TRBV11-3 and TRBJ2-1; the match to TRBD2 covers 12 bases. The CDR3 covers 16 residues. Trimming took 4 bases from V and 1 from J; bases not matched to a gene: 2. Germline values: CDR1 SGHNT, CDR2 YENEEA. CDR3 sequence reads: CASSWTSGASYNEQFF. CDR3 coding DNA: TGTGCCAGCAGCTGGACTAGCGGGGCATCCTACAATGAGCAGTTCTTC.

This chain connects TRBV11-2 to TRBJ2-7; D not resolved. This CDR3 spans 17 amino acids. Germline lookup yields CDR1 SGHAT and CDR2 FQNNGV. Trimming took 1 base from V and 6 from J, leaving 22 bases between them. CDR3 sequence (DNA): TGTGCCAGCAGCTTAGGGGGTCCTGGTCTCCAACGTAGCGAGCAGTACTTC. As protein: CASSLGGPGLQRSEQYF.

This chain links TRBV4-3 with TRBJ2-3; possibly TRBD1 for D (5 bases). The V end lost 0 bases, the J end lost 2 bases, and 12 bases lay between the germline ends. The CDR3 extends over 16 amino acids. Germline loops: CDR1 LGHNA, CDR2 YSLEER. CDR3 amino acids: CASSQESGFATDTQYF. CDR3 sequence (DNA): TGCGCCAGCAGCCAAGAGTCAGGGTTCGCCACAGATACGCAGTATTTT.

The chain recombines TRBV28 with TRBJ1-2; no firm D call. CDR1 is MDHEN, CDR2 SYDVKM, per germline. Trimming removed 7 bases from V and 5 bases from J, with 11 bases in between. The CDR3 has 12 residues. CDR3 sequence (DNA): TGTGCCAGCACCTCAGACGGGTATGGCTACACCTTC. Its translation: CASTSDGYGYTF.

The chain joins TRBV7-9 to TRBJ1-1, with TRBD1 matching over 8 bases. Germline V gene sequence: CDR1 SEHNR, CDR2 FQNEAQ (reference sequence). CDR3 size: 15 residues. Germline trimming cut 0 bases from V and 4 bases from J; bases unmatched to any gene: 4. In DNA, the CDR3 is TGTGCCAGCAGCTTAGCGACAGGGGCTGGCACTGAAGCTTTCTTT. Translating gives CASSLATGAGTEAFF.

The rearrangement joins TRBV18 to TRBJ2-7; 9 positions agree with TRBD2. Unmatched junction bases numbered 8, after V lost 0 bases and J lost 5 bases. The CDR3 extends over 16 amino acids. Germline V gene lookup returns CDR1 KGHSH and CDR2 LQKENI. In DNA form, the CDR3 reads TGTGCCAGCTCACCACCGGGGCTAGCGGGGCTCCACGAGCAGTACTTC. Amino acid sequence: CASSPPGLAGLHEQYF.

This chain links TRBV4-3 with TRBJ2-2; 9 bases are shared with TRBD1. V trimming: 3 bases; J trimming: 14 bases; junction bases outside the gene matches: 10. CDR1 LGHNA and CDR2 YSLEER come from the germline V gene. The CDR3 extends over 14 amino acids. The CDR3 loop is CASSQDRGNRFLFF. Here the CDR3 DNA reads TGCGCCAGCAGCCAGGACAGGGGTAATAGGTTCCTGTTTTTT.

The chain has TRBV9 and TRBJ2-4; D is uncertain. V lost 4 bases, J lost 0 bases, and 8 bases lay in between. The CDR3 length is 14 residues. CDR1 is SGDLS and CDR2 is YYNGEE in the germline V gene. The CDR3 coding sequence is TGTGCCAGCAGCCTGGGGTTAGCCAAAAACATTCAGTACTTC. Protein product: CASSLGLAKNIQYF.